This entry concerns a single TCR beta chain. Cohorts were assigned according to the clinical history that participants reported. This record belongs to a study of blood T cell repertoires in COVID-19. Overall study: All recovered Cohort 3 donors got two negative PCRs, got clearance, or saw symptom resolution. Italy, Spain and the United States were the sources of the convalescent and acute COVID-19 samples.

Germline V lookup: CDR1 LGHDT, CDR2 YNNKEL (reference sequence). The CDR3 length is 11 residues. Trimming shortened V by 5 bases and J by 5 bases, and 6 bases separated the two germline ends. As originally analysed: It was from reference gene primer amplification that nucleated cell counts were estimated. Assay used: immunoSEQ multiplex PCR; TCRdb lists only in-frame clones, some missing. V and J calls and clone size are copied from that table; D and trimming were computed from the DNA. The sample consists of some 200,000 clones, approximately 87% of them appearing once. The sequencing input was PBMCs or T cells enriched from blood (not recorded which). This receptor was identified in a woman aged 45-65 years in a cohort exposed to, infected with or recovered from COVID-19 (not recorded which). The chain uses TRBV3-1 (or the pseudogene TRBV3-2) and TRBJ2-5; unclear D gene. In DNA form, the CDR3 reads TGTGCCAGCAGCATCCGGGAGACCCAGTACTTC. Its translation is CASSIRETQYF.